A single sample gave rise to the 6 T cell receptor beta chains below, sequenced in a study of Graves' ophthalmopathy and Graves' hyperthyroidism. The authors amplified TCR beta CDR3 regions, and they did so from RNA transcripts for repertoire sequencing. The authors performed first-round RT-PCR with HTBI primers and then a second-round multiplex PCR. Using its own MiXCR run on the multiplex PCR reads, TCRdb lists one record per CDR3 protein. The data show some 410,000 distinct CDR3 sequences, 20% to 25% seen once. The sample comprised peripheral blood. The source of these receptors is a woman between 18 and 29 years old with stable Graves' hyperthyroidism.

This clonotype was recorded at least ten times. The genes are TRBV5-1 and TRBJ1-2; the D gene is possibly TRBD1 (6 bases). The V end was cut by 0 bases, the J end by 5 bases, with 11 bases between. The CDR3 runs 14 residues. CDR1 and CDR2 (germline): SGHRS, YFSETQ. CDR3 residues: CASSLVGARYGYTF. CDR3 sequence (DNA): TGCGCCAGCAGCTTGGTGGGGGCGCGGTATGGCTACACCTTC.

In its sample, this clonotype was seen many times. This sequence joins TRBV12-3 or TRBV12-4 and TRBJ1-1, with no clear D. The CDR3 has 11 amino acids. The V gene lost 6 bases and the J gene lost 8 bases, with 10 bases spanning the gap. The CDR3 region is CASSRTLEAFF. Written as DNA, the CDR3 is TGTGCCAGCAGCCGGACTCTGGAAGCTTTCTTT.

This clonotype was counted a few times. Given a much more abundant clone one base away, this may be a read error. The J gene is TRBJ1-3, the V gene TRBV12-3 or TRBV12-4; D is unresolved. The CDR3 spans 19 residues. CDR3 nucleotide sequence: TGTGGCAGCAGTTCCCCCCCCCGATCTTTTGGGCGGCCGGGAAACACCATATATTTT. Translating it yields CGSSSPPRSFGRPGNTIYF.

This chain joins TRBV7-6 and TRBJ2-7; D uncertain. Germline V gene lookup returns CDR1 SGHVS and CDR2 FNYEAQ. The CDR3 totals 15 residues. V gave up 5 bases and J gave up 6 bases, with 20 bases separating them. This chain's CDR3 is CASSLSGTPPREQYF. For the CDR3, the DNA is TGTGCCAGCAGCCTTTCAGGAACACCGCCCCGCGAGCAGTACTTC.

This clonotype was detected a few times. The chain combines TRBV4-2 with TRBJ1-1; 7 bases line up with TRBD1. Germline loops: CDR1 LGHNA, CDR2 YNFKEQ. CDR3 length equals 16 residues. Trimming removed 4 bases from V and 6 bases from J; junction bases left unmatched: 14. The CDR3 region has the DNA TGTGCCAGCAGCCTCTTCCTGGAAGGGGGCGCAGCTGAAGCTTTCTTT. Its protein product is CASSLFLEGGAAEAFF.

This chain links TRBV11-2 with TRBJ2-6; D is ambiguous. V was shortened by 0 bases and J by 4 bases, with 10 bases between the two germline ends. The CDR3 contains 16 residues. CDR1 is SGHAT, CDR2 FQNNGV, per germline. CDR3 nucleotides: TGTGCCAGCAGCTTAGATAATGGGCCCGGGGCCAACGTCCTGACTTTC. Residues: CASSLDNGPGANVLTF.